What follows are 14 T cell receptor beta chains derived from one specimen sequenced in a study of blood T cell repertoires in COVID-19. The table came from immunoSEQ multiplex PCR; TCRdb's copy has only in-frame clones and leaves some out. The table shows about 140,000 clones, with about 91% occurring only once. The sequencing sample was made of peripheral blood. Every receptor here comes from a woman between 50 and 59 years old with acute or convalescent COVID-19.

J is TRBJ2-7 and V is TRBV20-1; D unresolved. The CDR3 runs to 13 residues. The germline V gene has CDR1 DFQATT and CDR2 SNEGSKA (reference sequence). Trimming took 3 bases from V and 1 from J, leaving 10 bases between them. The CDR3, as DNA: TGCAGTGCTAGTGGGCAGGAATCCTACGAGCAGTACTTC. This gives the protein CSASGQESYEQYF.

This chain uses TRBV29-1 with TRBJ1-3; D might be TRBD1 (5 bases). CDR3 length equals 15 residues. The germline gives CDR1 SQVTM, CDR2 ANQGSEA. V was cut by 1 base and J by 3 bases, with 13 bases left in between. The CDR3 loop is CSVEGGGNYGNTIYF. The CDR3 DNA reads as TGCAGCGTTGAAGGGGGGGGGAACTATGGAAACACCATATATTTT.

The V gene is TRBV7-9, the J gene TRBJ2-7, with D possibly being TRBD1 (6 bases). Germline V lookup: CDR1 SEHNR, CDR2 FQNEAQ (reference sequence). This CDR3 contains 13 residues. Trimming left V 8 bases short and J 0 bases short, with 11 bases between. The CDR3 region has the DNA TGTGCCAGCCACAGGGCTACCTCCTACGAGCAGTACTTC. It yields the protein CASHRATSYEQYF.

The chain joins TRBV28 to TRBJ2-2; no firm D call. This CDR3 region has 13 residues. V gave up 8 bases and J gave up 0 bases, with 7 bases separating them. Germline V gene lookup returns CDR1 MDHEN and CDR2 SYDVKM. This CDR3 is CASGPPNTGELFF. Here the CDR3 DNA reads TGTGCCAGCGGGCCGCCGAACACCGGGGAGCTGTTTTTT.

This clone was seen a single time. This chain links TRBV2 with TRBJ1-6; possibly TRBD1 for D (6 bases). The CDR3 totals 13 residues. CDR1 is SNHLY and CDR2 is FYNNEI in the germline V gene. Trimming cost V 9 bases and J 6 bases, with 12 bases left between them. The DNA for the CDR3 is TGTGCCAGTTGGACAGCCTTTAATTCACCCCTCCACTTT. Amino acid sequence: CASWTAFNSPLHF.

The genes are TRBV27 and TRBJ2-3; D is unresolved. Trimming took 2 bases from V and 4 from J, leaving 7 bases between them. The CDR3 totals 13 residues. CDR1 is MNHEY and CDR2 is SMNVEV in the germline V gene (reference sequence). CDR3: CASSLHRSDTQYF. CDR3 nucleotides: TGTGCCAGCAGTTTACACAGATCAGATACGCAGTATTTT.

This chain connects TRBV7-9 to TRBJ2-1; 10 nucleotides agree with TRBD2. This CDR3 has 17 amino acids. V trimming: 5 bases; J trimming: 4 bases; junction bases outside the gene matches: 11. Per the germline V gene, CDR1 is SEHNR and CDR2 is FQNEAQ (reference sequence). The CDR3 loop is CASSPRLAGEGYNEQFF. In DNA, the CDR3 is TGTGCCAGCAGCCCCCGACTAGCGGGTGAAGGGTACAATGAGCAGTTCTTC. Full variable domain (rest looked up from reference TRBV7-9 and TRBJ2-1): DTGVSQNPRHKITKRGQNVTFRCDPISEHNRLYWYRQTLGQGPEFLTYFQNEAQLEKSRLLSDRFSAERPKGSFSTLEIQRTEQGDSAMYLCASSPRLAGEGYNEQFFGPGTRLTVL.

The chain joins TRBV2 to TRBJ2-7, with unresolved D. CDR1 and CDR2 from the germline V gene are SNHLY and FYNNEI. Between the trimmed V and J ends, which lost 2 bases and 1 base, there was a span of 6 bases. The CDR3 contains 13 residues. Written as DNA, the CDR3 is TGTGCCAGCAGTGAACCATTTTCCTACGAGCAGTACTTC. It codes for CASSEPFSYEQYF.

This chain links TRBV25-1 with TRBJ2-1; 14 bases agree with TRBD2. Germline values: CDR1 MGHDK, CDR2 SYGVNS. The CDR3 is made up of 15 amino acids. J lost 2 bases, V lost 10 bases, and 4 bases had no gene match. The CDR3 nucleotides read TGTGCCACCGGACTAGCGGGGGGTCCCTACAATGAGCAGTTCTTC. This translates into CATGLAGGPYNEQFF.

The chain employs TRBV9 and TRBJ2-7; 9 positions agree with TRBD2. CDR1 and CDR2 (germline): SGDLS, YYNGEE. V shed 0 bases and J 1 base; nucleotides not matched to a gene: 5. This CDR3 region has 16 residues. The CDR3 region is CASSVGLAGNSYEQYF. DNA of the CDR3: TGTGCCAGCAGCGTAGGTCTAGCGGGGAATTCCTACGAGCAGTACTTC. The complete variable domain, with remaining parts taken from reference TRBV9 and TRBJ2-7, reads DSGVTQTPKHLITATGQRVTLRCSPRSGDLSVYWYQQSLDQGLQFLIQYYNGEERAKGNILERFSAQQFPDLHSELNLSSLELGDSALYFCASSVGLAGNSYEQYFGPGTRLTVT.

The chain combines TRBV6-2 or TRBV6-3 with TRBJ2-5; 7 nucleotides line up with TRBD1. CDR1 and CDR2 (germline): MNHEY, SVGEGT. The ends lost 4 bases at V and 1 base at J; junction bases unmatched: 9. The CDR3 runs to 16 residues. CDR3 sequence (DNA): TGTGCCAGCAGTTCTCTTTCCCGGGACAGCCAAGAGACCCAGTACTTC. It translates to CASSSLSRDSQETQYF.

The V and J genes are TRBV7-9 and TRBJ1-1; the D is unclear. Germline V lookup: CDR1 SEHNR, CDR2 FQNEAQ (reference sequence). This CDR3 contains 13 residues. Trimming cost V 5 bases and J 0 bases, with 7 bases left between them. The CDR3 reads CASSPEMNTEAFF. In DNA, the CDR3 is TGTGCCAGCAGCCCGGAGATGAACACTGAAGCTTTCTTT.

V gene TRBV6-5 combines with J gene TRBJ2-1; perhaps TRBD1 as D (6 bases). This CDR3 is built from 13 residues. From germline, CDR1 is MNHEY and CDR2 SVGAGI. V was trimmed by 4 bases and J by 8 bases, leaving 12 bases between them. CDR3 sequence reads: CASSLTGPDEQFF. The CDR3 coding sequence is TGTGCCAGCAGTTTAACAGGGCCCGATGAGCAGTTCTTC.

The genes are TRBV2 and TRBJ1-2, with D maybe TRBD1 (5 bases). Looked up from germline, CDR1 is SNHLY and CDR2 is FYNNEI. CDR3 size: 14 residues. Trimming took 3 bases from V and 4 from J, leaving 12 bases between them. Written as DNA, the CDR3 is TGTGCCAGCAGTGATGACAGCTCTGTCTATGGCTACACCTTC. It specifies CASSDDSSVYGYTF.